The rows below give T cell receptor beta chains drawn from one sample of a study of blood T cells in healthy people across ages. A single record per CDR3 protein comes from TCRdb applying MiXCR to the 5' RACE reads. Altogether 2 million or so distinct CDR3 sequences are present, around 50% being singletons, with the ten largest covering 2.1%. Sequencing input: blood. The receptors stem from a woman aged 40 to 50 in good health. Each CDR3 is given with its conserved first and last residue. A D gene is named only where the DNA matches it firmly. Rows give clone size only sometimes, using once, few, many, or a class for an expanded clone.

j_call	cdr3_length	d_call	clone_size	v_call	cdr3_aa	cdr3_nt
TRBJ2-7	16	.	.	TRBV29-1	CSVEDRGGALPYEQYF	TGCAGCGTTGAAGACAGGGGCGGGGCCCTTCCCTACGAGCAGTACTTC
TRBJ2-5	14	.	.	TRBV12-3/TRBV12-4	CDSRPGQRGETQYF	TGTGACAGCAGACCCGGACAGAGAGGAGAGACCCAGTACTTC
TRBJ1-2	13	.	.	TRBV15	CATSRERGDGYTF	TGTGCCACCAGCAGAGAACGAGGGGACGGCTACACCTTC
TRBJ1-2	14	TRBD1	.	TRBV20-1	CSASQEDRDCGYTF	TGCAGTGCTAGCCAGGAGGACAGGGACTGTGGCTACACCTTC
TRBJ2-5	13	.	few	TRBV7-2	CASSPRVVETQYF	TGTGCCAGCAGCCCGCGAGTCGTTGAGACCCAGTACTTC
TRBJ1-2	12	.	few	TRBV10-3	CATQGYFYGYTF	TGTGCCACCCAGGGATACTTCTATGGCTACACCTTC
TRBJ1-2	15	.	.	TRBV6-6	CASSYSGGVHYGYTF	TGTGCCAGCAGTTACTCGGGGGGGGTCCACTATGGCTACACCTTC
TRBJ1-2	14	.	.	TRBV29-1	CSATAQGSNYGYTF	TGCAGCGCCACCGCCCAGGGGTCGAACTATGGCTACACCTTC
TRBJ2-5	13	TRBD2	few	TRBV6-2/TRBV6-3	CASSGLAGKAQYF	TGTGCCAGCAGCGGACTAGCGGGGAAGGCCCAGTACTTC
TRBJ1-5	18	TRBD1	.	TRBV6-2/TRBV6-3	CASSYELGQGDSNQPQHF	TGTGCCAGCAGTTACGAGCTAGGACAGGGGGATAGCAATCAGCCCCAGCATTTT
TRBJ2-5	16	.	.	TRBV28	CASSPLRGGGTETQYF	TGTGCCAGCAGCCCATTAAGGGGCGGAGGAACGGAGACCCAGTACTTC
TRBJ2-4	10	.	few	TRBV21-1	CASCPTFQYF	TGTGCCAGCTGTCCGACCTTTCAGTACTTC
TRBJ2-7	12	.	few	TRBV20-1	CSATPWSDEQYF	TGCAGTGCTACGCCCTGGAGCGACGAGCAGTACTTC
TRBJ2-1	18	.	few	TRBV7-2	CASSLRSPDKTYSNEQFF	TGTGCCAGCAGCTTAAGATCCCCGGACAAGACTTATTCCAATGAGCAGTTCTTC
TRBJ2-7	13	.	few	TRBV20-1	CSATSGALMEQYF	TGCAGTGCTACCTCCGGGGCCCTGATGGAGCAGTACTTC
TRBJ2-5	13	.	.	TRBV20-1	CSARDGGEETQYF	TGCAGTGCTAGGGATGGGGGAGAAGAGACCCAGTACTTC